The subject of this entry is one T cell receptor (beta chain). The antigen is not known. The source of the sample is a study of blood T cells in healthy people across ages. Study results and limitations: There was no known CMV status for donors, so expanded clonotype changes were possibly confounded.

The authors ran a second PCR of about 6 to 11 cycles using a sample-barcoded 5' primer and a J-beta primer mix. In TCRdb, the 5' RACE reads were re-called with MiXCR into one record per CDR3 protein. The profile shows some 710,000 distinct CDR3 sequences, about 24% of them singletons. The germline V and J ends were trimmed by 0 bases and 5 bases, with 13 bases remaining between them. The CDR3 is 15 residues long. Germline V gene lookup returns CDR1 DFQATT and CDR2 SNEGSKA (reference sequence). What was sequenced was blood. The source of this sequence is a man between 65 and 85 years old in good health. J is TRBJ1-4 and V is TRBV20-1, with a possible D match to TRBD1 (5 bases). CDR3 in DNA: TGCAGTGCTAGAGATCCCAGGGTGGGGAATGAAAAACTGTTTTTT. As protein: CSARDPRVGNEKLFF.